The 8 T cell receptor beta chains reported below all come from one sample, sequenced in a study of blood T cell repertoires in COVID-19 (dated by TCRdb to the early 2020s). The library relied on the immunoSEQ multiplex PCR assay. TCRdb mirrors the immuneACCESS table, restricted to in-frame sequences. Some clones are absent from its copies; in checked studies, under half trace to an unresolved V gene, and the reason for the others is unknown. The sample contains a few hundred thousand clones, about 86% of them found a single time. The ten largest account for around 4.1% of the sample. Sequenced material: PBMCs or T cells enriched from blood (not recorded which). All receptors come from a man aged 30 to 45 with acute COVID-19.

V is TRBV3-1 (or the pseudogene TRBV3-2) and J is TRBJ2-7, with TRBD2 as a possible D gene (6 bases). CDR3 length: 16 amino acids. The germline V and J ends were trimmed by 6 bases and 6 bases, with 24 bases remaining between them. From germline, CDR1 is LGHDT and CDR2 YNNKEL (reference sequence). In nucleotides, the CDR3 is TGTGCCAGCAGAACATACCGGGACTCCGATTGGTGCGAGCAGTACGTC. It is translated as CASRTYRDSDWCEQYV.

The J gene is TRBJ2-5, the V gene TRBV19; possible D gene TRBD1, 5 bases. This CDR3 comprises 13 residues. Trimming removed 7 bases from V and 6 bases from J, with 15 bases in between. Germline assignment: CDR1 LNHDA and CDR2 SQIVND (reference sequence). The CDR3 DNA reads as TGTGCCAGTAACGCAGGGCTCGATAAGACCCAGTACTTC. Amino acids: CASNAGLDKTQYF.

The chain links TRBV6-1 to TRBJ2-3, with TRBD1 matching over 9 bases. Germline trimming cut 3 bases from V and 5 bases from J; bases unmatched to any gene: 6. CDR1 is MNHNS and CDR2 is SASEGT in the germline V gene. The CDR3 length is 15 residues. CDR3 region: CASSDDRGGLDTQYF. The CDR3 DNA sequence: TGTGCCAGCAGTGACGACAGGGGGGGTTTAGATACGCAGTATTTT.

V is TRBV5-1 and J is TRBJ2-7; D is undetermined. This CDR3 has 14 amino acids. Germline loops: CDR1 SGHRS, CDR2 YFSETQ. V dropped 0 bases and J dropped 0 bases, with 7 bases sitting between them. The CDR3 bases are TGCGCCAGCAGCTTGGCACCGAGCTCCTACGAGCAGTACGTC. Residues: CASSLAPSSYEQYV.

This rearrangement joins TRBV6-6 to TRBJ1-1; possibly TRBD1 for D (6 bases). The germline V gene has CDR1 MNHNY and CDR2 SVGAGI (reference sequence). The germline V and J ends were trimmed by 6 bases and 4 bases, with 33 bases remaining between them. The CDR3 has 20 residues. The chain's CDR3 is CASSRSSGGPSGTVSTEAFF. DNA of the CDR3: TGTGCCAGCAGCCGATCCAGCGGGGGGCCAAGCGGGACGGTAAGCACTGAAGCTTTCTTT.

Many counts were recorded for this clone. This chain connects TRBV21-1 to TRBJ2-3; TRBD2 is taken as the D call from the table, unchecked against the DNA. TRBV21-1 is assigned pseudogene status. The CDR3 is 12 residues long. CDR3 bases: TGTATGGGGGAGGGCCCCACAGATACGCAGTATTTT. Amino acid sequence: CMGEGPTDTQYF.

The CDR3, as DNA: TGTGCCAGTACCGATATAGCGGGAGGAAGCTCCTACAATGAGCAGTTCTTC. Encoded protein: CASTDIAGGSSYNEQFF. This sequence joins TRBV19 and TRBJ2-1; 10 positions match TRBD2. Germline V gives CDR1 LNHDA, CDR2 SQIVND (reference sequence). The ends lost 7 bases at V and 0 bases at J; junction bases unmatched: 9. This CDR3 contains 17 residues.

This sequence joins TRBV18 and TRBJ1-2, with D possibly matching TRBD1 (6 bases). Germline V gene sequence: CDR1 KGHSH, CDR2 LQKENI. The CDR3 consists of 17 residues. V lost 2 bases to trimming and J lost 2 bases, with 18 bases between them. In DNA, the CDR3 is TGTGCCAGCTCACCATCGAGGACAGTGGGGGGGAACTATGGCTACACCTTC. Protein sequence: CASSPSRTVGGNYGYTF.